What follows describes a single T cell receptor (beta chain). V was shortened by 1 base and J by 7 bases, with 16 bases between the two germline ends. The CDR3 runs 16 residues. The germline V gene has CDR1 LGHNA and CDR2 YSLEER. Per the original data handling: Amplified reference gene primers provided the basis for estimating nucleated cell counts. Libraries were prepared by immunoSEQ multiplex PCR; TCRdb keeps only in-frame clonotypes and omits some of them. Clonal size and the V and J genes are those of that table, whereas D and trimming came from the DNA. The table lists 200,000 to 250,000 clones, more than 75% of them singletons, with around 3.1% in the top ten. This record belongs to a study of blood T cell repertoires in COVID-19. Study-level background: T cells, B-cell-depleted T cells, or PBMCs provided the cDNA or gDNA that served as material.

The sequence came from a man in his sixties with acute or convalescent COVID-19. Sequencing was done on a sample of peripheral blood. This chain joins TRBV4-3 and TRBJ1-4, with D possibly TRBD1 on 5 matching bases. The DNA for the CDR3 is TGCGCCAGCAGCCAAGCTGGGGGAGGAGTAGGTGAAAAACTGTTTTTT. Translated, it gives CASSQAGGGVGEKLFF.